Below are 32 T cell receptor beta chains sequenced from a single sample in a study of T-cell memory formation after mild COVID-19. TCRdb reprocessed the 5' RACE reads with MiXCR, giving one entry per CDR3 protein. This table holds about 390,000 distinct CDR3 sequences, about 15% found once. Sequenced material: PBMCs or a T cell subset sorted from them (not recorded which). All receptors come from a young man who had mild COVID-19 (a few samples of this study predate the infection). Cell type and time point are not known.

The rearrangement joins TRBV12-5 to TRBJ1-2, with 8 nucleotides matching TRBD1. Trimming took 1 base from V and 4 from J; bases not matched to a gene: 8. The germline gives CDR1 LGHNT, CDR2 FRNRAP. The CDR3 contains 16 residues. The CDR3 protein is CASGLGSGGAGYGYTF. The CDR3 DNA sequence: TGTGCTAGTGGTTTGGGTTCAGGGGGCGCCGGCTATGGCTACACCTTC.

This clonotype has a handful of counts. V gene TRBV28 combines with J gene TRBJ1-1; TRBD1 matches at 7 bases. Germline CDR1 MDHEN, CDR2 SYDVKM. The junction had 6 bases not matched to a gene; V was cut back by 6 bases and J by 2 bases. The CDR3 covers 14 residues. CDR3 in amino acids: CASRETGFNTEAFF. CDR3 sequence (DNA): TGTGCCAGCAGGGAGACAGGGTTCAACACTGAAGCTTTCTTT.

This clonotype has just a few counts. CDR3 DNA sequence: TGTGCCAGCAGCGACAGGCCCCTTAGCAATCAGCCCCAGCATTTT. Protein: CASSDRPLSNQPQHF. The gene calls are TRBV3-1 and TRBJ1-5, with D maybe TRBD1 (6 bases). The V and J ends lost 5 bases and 0 bases respectively, with 11 bases between them. CDR1 and CDR2 (germline): LGHDT, YNNKEL (reference sequence). CDR3 length: 15 residues. Combining the CDR3 with reference TRBV3-1 and TRBJ1-5 gives the whole variable domain DTAVSQTPKYLVTQMGNDKSIKCEQNLGHDTMYWYKQDSKKFLKIMFSYNNKELIINETVPNRFSPKSPDKAHLNLHINSLELGDSAVYFCASSDRPLSNQPQHFGDGTRLSIL.

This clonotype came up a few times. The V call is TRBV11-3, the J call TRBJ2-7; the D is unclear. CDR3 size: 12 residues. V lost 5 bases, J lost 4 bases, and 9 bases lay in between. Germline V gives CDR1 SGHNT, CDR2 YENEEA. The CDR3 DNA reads TGTGCCAGCAGCAACACCGGGTACGAGCAGTACTTC. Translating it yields CASSNTGYEQYF. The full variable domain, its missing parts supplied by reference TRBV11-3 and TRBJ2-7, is EAGVVQSPRYKIIEKKQPVAFWCNPISGHNTLYWYLQNLGQGPELLIRYENEEAVDDSQLPKDRFSAERLKGVDSTLKIQPAELGDSAVYLCASSNTGYEQYFGPGTRLTVT.

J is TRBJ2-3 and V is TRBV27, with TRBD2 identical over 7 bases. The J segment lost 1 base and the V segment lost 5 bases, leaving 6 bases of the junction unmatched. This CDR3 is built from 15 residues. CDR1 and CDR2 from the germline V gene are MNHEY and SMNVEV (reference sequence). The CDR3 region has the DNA TGTGCCAGCAGTGTTACTAGCGCGGGCACAGATACGCAGTATTTT. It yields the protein CASSVTSAGTDTQYF.

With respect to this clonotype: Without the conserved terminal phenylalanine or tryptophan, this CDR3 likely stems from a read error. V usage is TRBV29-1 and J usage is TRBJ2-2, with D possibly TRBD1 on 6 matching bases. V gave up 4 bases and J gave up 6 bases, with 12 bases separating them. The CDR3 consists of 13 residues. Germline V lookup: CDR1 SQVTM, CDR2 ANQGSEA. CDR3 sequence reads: CSVGRDTPGELFI. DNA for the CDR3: TGCAGCGTTGGCCGGGACACTCCCGGGGAGCTGTTTATT.

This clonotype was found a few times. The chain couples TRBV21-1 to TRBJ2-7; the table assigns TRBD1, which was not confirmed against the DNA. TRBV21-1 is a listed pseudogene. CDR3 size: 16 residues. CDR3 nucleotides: TGTGCCAGCAGCAAAGTCAACAGGGAATATTCTCACGAGCAGTACGTC. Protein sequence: CASSKVNREYSHEQYV.

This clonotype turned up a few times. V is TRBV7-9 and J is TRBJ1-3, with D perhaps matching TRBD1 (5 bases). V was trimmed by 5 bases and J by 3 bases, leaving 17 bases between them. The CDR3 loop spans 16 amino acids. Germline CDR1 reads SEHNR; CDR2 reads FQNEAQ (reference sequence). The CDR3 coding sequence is TGTGCCAGCAGCCTAGGGACGGGCTCGGTTGGAAACACCATATATTTT. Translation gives CASSLGTGSVGNTIYF.

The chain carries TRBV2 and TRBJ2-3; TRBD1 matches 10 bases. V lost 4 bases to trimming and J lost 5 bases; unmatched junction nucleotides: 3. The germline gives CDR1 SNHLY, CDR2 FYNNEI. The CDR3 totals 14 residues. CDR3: CASSVGQGVDTQYF. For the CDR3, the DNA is TGTGCCAGCAGTGTCGGACAGGGGGTAGATACGCAGTATTTT.

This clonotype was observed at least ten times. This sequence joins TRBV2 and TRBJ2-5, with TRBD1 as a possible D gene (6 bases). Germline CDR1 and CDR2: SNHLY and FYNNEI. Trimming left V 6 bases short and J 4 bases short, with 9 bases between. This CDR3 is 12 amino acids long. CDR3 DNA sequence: TGTGCCAGCAGGGCGGACAGAGAGACCCAGTACTTC. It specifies CASRADRETQYF.

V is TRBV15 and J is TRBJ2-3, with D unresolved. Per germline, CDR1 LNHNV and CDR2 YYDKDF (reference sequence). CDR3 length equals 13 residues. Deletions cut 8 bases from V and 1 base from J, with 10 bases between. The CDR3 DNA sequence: TGTGCCACCGGGCAGACCGGCACAGATACGCAGTATTTT. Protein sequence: CATGQTGTDTQYF.

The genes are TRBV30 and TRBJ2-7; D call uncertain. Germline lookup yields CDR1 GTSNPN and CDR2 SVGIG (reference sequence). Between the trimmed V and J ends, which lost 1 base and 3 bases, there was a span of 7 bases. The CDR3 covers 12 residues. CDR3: CAWSEPHYEQYF. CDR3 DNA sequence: TGTGCCTGGAGTGAGCCTCACTACGAGCAGTACTTC.

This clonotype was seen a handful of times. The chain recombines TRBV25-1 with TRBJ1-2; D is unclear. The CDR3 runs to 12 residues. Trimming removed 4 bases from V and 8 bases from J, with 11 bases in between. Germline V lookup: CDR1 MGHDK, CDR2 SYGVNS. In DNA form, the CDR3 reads TGTGCCAGCAGTGGGGCGGCAGGAGGCTACACCTTC. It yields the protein CASSGAAGGYTF.

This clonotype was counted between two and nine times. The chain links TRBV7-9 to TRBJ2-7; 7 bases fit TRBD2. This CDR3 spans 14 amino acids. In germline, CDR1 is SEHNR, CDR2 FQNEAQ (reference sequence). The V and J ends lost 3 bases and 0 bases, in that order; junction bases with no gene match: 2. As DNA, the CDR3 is TGTGCCAGCAGCTTCAGCGGGGTCTCCTACGAGCAGTACTTC. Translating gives CASSFSGVSYEQYF. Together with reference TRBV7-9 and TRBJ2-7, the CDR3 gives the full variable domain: DTGVSQNPRHKITKRGQNVTFRCDPISEHNRLYWYRQTLGQGPEFLTYFQNEAQLEKSRLLSDRFSAERPKGSFSTLEIQRTEQGDSAMYLCASSFSGVSYEQYFGPGTRLTVT.

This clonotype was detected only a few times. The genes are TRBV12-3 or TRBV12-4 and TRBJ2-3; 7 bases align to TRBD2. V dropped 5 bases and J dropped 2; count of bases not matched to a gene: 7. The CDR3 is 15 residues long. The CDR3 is CASSLFGGITDTQYF. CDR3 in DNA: TGTGCCAGCAGTCTATTCGGGGGGATCACAGATACGCAGTATTTT.

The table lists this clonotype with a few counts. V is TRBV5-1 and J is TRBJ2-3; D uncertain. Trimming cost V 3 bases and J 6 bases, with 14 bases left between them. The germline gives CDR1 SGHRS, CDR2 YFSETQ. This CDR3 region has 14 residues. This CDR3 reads CASSSAQVLDTQYF. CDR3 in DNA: TGCGCCAGCAGCTCCGCGCAGGTTCTTGATACGCAGTATTTT.

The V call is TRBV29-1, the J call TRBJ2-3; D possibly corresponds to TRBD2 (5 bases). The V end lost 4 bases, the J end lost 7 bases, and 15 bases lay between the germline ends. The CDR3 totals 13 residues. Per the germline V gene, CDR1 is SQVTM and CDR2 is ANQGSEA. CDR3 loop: CSVAGEGGYTQYF. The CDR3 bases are TGCAGCGTTGCCGGGGAAGGCGGGTATACGCAGTATTTT.

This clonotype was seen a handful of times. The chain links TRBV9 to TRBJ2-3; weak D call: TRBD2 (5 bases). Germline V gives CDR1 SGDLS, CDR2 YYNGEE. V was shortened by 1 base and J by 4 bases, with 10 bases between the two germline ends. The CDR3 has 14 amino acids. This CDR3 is CASSVIPGADTQYF. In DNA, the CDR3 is TGTGCCAGCAGCGTAATCCCCGGGGCAGATACGCAGTATTTT.

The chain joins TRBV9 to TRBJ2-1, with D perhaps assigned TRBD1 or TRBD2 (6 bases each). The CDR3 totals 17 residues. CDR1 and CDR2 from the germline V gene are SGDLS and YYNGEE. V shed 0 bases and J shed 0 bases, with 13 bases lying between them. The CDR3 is CASSVEGRGHSYNEQFF. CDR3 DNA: TGTGCCAGCAGCGTAGAAGGTCGGGGGCACTCCTACAATGAGCAGTTCTTC.

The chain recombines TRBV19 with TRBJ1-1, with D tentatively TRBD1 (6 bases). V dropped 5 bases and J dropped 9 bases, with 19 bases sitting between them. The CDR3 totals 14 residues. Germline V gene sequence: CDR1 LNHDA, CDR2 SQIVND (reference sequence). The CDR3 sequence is CASSAQQGTLKAFF. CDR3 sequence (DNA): TGTGCCAGTAGTGCCCAACAGGGTACTTTAAAAGCTTTCTTT.

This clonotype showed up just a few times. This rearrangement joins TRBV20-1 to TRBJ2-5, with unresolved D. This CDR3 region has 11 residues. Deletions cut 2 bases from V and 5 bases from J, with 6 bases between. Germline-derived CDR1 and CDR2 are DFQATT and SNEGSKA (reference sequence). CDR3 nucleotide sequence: TGCAGTGCTAGAAAGCCGGAGACCCAGTACTTC. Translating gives CSARKPETQYF.

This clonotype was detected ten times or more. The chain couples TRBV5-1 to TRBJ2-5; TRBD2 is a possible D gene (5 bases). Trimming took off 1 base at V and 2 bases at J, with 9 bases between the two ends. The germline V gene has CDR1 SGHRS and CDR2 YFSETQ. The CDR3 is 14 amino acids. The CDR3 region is CASSLTGIQETQYF. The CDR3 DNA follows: TGCGCCAGCAGCTTGACCGGGATACAAGAGACCCAGTACTTC.

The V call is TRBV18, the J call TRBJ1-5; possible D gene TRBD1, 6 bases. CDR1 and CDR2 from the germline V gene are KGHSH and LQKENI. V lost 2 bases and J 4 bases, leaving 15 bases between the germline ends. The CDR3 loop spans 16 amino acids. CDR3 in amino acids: CASSPNVLTGNQPQHF. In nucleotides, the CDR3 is TGTGCCAGCTCACCAAACGTACTAACAGGGAATCAGCCCCAGCATTTT.

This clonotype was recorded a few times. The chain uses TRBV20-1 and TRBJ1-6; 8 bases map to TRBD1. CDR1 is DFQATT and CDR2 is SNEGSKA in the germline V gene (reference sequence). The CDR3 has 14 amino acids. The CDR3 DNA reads TGCAGCGCAGCCCTGGACAGGGCCGATTCACCCCTCCACTTT. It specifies CSAALDRADSPLHF.

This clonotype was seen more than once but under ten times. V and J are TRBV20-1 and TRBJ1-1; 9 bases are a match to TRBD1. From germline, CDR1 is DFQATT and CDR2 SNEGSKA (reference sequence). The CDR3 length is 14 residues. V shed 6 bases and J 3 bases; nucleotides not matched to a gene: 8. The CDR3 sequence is CSATIQGAYTEAFF. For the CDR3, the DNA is TGCAGTGCAACGATACAGGGGGCGTACACTGAAGCTTTCTTT.

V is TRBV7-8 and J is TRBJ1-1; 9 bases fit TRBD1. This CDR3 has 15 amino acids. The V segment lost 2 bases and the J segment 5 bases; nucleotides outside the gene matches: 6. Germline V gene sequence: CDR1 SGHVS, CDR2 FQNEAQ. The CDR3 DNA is TGTGCCAGCAGCTTAACGGACAGGGGAAGTACTGAAGCTTTCTTT. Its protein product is CASSLTDRGSTEAFF. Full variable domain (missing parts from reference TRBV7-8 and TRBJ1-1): GAGVSQSPRYKVAKRGQDVALRCDPISGHVSLFWYQQALGQGPEFLTYFQNEAQLDKSGLPSDRFFAERPEGSVSTLKIQRTQQEDSAVYLCASSLTDRGSTEAFFGQGTRLTVV.

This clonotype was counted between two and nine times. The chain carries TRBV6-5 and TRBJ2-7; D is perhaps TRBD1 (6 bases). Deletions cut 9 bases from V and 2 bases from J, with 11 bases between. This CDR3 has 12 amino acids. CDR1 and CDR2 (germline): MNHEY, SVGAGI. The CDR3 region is CASQGHPYEQYF. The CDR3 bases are TGTGCCAGTCAGGGACACCCCTACGAGCAGTACTTC.

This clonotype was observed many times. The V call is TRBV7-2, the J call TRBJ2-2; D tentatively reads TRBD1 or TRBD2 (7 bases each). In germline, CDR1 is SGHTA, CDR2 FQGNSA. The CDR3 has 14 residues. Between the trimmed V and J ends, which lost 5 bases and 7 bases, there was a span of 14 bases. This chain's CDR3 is CASSRPGGGGELFF. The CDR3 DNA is TGTGCCAGCAGCCGACCAGGGGGGGGCGGGGAGCTGTTTTTT.

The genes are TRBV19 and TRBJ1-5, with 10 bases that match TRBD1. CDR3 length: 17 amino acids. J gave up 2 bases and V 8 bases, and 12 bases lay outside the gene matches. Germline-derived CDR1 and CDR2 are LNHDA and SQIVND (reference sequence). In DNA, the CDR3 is TGTGCCAGTCGTCACCGGGACAGGGGAGGAGGCAATCAGCCCCAGCATTTT. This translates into CASRHRDRGGGNQPQHF.

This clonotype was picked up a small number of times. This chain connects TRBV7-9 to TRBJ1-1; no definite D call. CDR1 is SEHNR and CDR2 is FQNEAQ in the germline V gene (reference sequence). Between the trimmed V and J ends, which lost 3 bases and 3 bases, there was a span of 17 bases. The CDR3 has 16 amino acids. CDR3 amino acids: CASSFGREGPHTEAFF. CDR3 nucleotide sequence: TGTGCCAGCAGCTTTGGGAGAGAGGGTCCCCACACTGAAGCTTTCTTT.

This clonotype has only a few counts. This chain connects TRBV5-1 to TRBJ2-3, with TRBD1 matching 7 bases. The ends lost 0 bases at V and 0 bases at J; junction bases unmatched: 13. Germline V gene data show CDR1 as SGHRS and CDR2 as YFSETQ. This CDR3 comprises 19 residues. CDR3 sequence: CASSLAPLGTALSTDTQYF. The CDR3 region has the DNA TGCGCCAGCAGCTTGGCCCCGCTCGGGACAGCCCTAAGCACAGATACGCAGTATTTT.

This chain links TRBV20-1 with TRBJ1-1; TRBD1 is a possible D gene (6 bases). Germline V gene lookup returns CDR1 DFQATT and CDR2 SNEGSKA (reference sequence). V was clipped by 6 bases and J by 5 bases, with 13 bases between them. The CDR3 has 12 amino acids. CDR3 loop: CSASEGGTEAFF. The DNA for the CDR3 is TGCAGTGCATCCGAGGGGGGGACTGAAGCTTTCTTT.